This record covers a single T cell receptor (beta chain). Per germline, CDR1 SGHAT and CDR2 FQNNGV. The CDR3 is 15 amino acids. V gave up 3 bases and J gave up 3 bases; unmatched junction bases: 5. The sample originates from a study of cytomegalovirus exposure and HLA in healthy donors. The protocol was immunoSEQ multiplex PCR, while the TCRdb copy is restricted to in-frame clones and leaves out a portion. The sample holds 100,000 to 150,000 clones, about nine tenths seen once. The sequence was collected from a woman aged 18-35 years in good health and CMV-seronegative. V is TRBV11-2 and J is TRBJ2-1; 7 bases line up with TRBD2. The sample was PBMCs. The CDR3 DNA is TGTGCCAGCAGCTTCCGTAGCGGGCTCTACAATGAGCAGTTCTTC. It specifies CASSFRSGLYNEQFF.